This TCR beta chain is drawn from a study of blood T cell repertoires in COVID-19. Study in general: From T cells, B-cell-depleted T cells, or PBMCs came the material, which was cDNA or gDNA.

V shed 2 bases and J shed 2 bases, with 12 bases lying between them. This CDR3 contains 15 residues. Germline lookup yields CDR1 MGHRA and CDR2 YSYEKL. In the original analysis: From reference gene primer amplification, estimates of nucleated cell counts were derived. Here immunoSEQ multiplex PCR was the method, and the copy in TCRdb shows in-frame clones only, minus some. V and J calls and clone size are copied from that table; D and trimming were computed from the DNA. This table has tens of thousands of clones, under 85% appearing once. This clone was counted once. The origin of this receptor is a man aged 55 to 70 with acute or convalescent COVID-19. The chain is built from TRBV4-1 and TRBJ1-1; no reliable D call. What was sequenced was peripheral blood. In DNA form, the CDR3 reads TGCGCCAGCAGCCAATTAGGAGAGATCAACACTGAAGCTTTCTTT. Encoded protein: CASSQLGEINTEAFF.